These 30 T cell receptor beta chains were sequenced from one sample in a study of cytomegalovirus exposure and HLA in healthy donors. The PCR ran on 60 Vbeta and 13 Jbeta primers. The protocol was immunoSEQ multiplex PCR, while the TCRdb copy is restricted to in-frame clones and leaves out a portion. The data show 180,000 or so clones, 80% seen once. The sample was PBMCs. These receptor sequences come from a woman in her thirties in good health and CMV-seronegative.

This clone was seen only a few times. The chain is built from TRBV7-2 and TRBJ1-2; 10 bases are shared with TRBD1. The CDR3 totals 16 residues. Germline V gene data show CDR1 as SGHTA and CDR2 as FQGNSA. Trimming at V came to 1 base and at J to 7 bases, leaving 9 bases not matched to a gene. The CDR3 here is CASSLVGQGLSGGYTF. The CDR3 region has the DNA TGTGCCAGCAGCTTAGTGGGACAGGGGTTGAGCGGTGGCTACACCTTC. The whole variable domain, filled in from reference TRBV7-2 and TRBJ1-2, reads GAGVSQSPSNKVTEKGKDVELRCDPISGHTALYWYRQSLGQGLEFLIYFQGNSAPDKSGLPSDRFSAERTGGSVSTLTIQRTQQEDSAVYLCASSLVGQGLSGGYTFGSGTRLTVV.

The CDR3 region is CASSSQGPYGYTF. DNA for the CDR3: TGTGCCAGCAGCTCACAGGGGCCCTATGGCTACACCTTC. The V and J genes are TRBV9 and TRBJ1-2; 7 bases map to TRBD1. Germline lookup yields CDR1 SGDLS and CDR2 YYNGEE. This CDR3 spans 13 amino acids. The junction had 4 bases not matched to a gene; V was cut back by 4 bases and J by 4 bases.

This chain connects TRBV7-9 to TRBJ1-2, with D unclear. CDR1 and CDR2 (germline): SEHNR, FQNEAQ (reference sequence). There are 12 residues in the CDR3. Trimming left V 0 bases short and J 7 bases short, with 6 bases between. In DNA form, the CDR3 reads TGTGCCAGCAGCTTAGCGGCCTTTGGCTACACCTTC. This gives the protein CASSLAAFGYTF.

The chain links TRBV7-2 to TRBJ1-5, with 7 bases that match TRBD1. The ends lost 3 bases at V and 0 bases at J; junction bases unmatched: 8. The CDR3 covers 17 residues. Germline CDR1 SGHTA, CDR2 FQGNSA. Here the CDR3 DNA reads TGTGCCAGCAGCTTTAACCCGGGACAGTATAGCAATCAGCCCCAGCATTTT. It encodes CASSFNPGQYSNQPQHF. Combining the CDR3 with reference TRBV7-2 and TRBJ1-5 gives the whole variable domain GAGVSQSPSNKVTEKGKDVELRCDPISGHTALYWYRQSLGQGLEFLIYFQGNSAPDKSGLPSDRFSAERTGGSVSTLTIQRTQQEDSAVYLCASSFNPGQYSNQPQHFGDGTRLSIL.

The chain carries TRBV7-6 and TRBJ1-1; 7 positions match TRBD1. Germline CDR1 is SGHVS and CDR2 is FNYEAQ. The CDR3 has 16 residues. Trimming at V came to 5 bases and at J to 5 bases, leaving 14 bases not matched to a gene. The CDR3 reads CASSQGSQGMRTEAFF. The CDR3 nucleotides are TGTGCCAGCAGCCAGGGATCACAGGGGATGAGGACTGAAGCTTTCTTT. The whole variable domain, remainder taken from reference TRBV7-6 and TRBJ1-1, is GAGVSQSPRYKVTKRGQDVALRCDPISGHVSLYWYRQALGQGPEFLTYFNYEAQQDKSGLPNDRFSAERPEGSISTLTIQRTEQRDSAMYRCASSQGSQGMRTEAFFGQGTRLTVV.

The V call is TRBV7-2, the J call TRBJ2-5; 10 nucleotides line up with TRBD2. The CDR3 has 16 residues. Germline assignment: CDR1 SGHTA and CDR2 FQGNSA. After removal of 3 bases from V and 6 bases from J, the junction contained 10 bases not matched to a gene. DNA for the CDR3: TGTGCCAGCAGCTTCTATAGCGGGGGGTGGGGGCAGACCCAGTACTTC. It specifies CASSFYSGGWGQTQYF.

The CDR3 coding sequence is TGTGCCAGCAGTGAATTCGGGAACTCTTATGGCTACACCTTC. Its protein is CASSEFGNSYGYTF. The gene calls are TRBV6-1 and TRBJ1-2; unclear D gene. The ends were cut back, 2 bases at V and 5 bases at J, with 12 bases in the middle. The CDR3 loop spans 14 amino acids. Germline loops: CDR1 MNHNS, CDR2 SASEGT.

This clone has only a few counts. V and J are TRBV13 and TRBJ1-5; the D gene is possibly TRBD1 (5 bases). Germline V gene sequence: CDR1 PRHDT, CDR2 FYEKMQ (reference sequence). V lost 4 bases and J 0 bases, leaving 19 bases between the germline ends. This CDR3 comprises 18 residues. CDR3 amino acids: CASSSRRQGGYSNQPQHF. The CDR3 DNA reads TGTGCCAGCAGCTCTAGGCGGCAGGGAGGGTATAGCAATCAGCCCCAGCATTTT.

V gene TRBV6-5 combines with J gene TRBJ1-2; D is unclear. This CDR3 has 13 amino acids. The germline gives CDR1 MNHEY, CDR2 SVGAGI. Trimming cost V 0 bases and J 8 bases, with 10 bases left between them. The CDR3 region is CASSYSSYEGYTF. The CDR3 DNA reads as TGTGCCAGCAGTTACTCGAGCTATGAGGGCTACACCTTC.

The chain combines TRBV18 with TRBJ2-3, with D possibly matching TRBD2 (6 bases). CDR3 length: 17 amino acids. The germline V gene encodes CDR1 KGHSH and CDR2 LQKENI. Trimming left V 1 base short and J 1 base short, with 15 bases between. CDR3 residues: CASSPRELAVGTDTQYF. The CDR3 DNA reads TGTGCCAGCTCACCACGTGAACTAGCCGTCGGCACAGATACGCAGTATTTT.

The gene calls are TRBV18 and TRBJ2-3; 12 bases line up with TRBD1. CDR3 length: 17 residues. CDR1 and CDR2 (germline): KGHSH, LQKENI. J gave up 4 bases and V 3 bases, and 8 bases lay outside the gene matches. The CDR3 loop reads CASSPGQGAFGPDTQYF. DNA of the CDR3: TGTGCCAGCTCACCGGGACAGGGGGCTTTCGGGCCAGATACGCAGTATTTT.

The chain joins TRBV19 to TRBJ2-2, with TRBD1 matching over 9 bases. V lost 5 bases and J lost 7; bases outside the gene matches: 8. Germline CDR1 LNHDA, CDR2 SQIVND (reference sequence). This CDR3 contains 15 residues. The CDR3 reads CASSGSGTGIGELFF. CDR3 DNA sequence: TGTGCCAGTAGTGGATCCGGGACAGGGATCGGGGAGCTGTTTTTT. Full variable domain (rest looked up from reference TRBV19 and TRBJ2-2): DGGITQSPKYLFRKEGQNVTLSCEQNLNHDAMYWYRQDPGQGLRLIYYSQIVNDFQKGDIAEGYSVSREKKESFPLTVTSAQKNPTAFYLCASSGSGTGIGELFFGEGSRLTVL.

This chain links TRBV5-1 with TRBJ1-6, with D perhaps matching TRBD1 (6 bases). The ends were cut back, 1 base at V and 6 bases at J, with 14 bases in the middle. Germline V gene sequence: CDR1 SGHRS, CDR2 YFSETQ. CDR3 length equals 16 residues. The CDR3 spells CASSLWAGATNSPLHF. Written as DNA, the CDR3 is TGCGCCAGCAGCTTGTGGGCAGGGGCCACTAATTCACCCCTCCACTTT.

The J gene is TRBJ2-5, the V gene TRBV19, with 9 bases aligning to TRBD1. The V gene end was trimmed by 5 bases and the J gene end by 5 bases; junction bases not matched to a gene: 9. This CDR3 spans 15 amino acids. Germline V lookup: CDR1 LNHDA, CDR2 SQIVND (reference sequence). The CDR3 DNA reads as TGTGCCAGTAGTGAAGGACAGGGGCTCGGCGAGACCCAGTACTTC. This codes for CASSEGQGLGETQYF.

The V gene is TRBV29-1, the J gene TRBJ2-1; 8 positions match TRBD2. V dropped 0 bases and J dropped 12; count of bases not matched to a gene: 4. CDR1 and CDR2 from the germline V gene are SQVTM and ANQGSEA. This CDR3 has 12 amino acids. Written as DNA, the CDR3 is TGCAGCGTTGAAGATGGGGCGGGGGGGCAGTTCTTC. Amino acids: CSVEDGAGGQFF.

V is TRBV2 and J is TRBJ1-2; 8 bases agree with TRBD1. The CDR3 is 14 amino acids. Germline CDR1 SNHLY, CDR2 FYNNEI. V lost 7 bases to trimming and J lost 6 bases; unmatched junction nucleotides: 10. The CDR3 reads CASNYLDRENGYTF. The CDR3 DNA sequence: TGTGCCAGCAACTACCTGGACAGGGAGAATGGCTACACCTTC.

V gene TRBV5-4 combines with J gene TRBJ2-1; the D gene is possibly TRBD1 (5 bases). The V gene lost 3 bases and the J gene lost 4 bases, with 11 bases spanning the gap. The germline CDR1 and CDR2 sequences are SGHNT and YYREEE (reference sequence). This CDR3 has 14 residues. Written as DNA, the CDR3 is TGTGCCAGCAGCTCGGACATCATATACAATGAGCAGTTCTTC. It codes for CASSSDIIYNEQFF.

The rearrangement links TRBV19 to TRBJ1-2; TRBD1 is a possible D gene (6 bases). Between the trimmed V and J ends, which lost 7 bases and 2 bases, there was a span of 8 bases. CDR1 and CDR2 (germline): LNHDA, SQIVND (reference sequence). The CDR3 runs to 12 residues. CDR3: CASTGENYGYTF. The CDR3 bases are TGTGCCAGTACAGGGGAGAACTATGGCTACACCTTC.

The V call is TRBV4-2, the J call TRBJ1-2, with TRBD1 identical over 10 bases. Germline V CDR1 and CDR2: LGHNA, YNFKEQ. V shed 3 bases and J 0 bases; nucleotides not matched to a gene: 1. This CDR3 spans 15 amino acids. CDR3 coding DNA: TGTGCCAGCAGCCAGGGACAGGGGACTAACTATGGCTACACCTTC. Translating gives CASSQGQGTNYGYTF.

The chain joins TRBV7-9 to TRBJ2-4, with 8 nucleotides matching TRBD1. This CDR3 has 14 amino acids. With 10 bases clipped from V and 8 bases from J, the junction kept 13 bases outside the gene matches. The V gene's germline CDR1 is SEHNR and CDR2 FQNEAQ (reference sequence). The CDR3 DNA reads TGTGCCACAGCAAACCCGACAGGGGCGGACATTCAGTACTTC. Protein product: CATANPTGADIQYF. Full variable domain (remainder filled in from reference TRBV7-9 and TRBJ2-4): DTGVSQNPRHKITKRGQNVTFRCDPISEHNRLYWYRQTLGQGPEFLTYFQNEAQLEKSRLLSDRFSAERPKGSFSTLEIQRTEQGDSAMYLCATANPTGADIQYFGAGTRLSVL.

The CDR3, as DNA: TGTGCCAGCAGTGAGCCTGTCGGAGATACGCAGTATTTT. This gives the protein CASSEPVGDTQYF. This chain links TRBV2 with TRBJ2-3; D unclear. V lost 3 bases, J lost 5 bases, and 9 bases lay in between. Germline V gene lookup returns CDR1 SNHLY and CDR2 FYNNEI. The CDR3 sequence is 13 residues long.

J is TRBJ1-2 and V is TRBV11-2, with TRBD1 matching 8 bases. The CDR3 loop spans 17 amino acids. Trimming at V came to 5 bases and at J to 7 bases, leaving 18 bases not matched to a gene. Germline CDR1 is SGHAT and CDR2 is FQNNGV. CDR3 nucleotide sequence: TGTGCCAGCAGCCGGCTGCAGGGGGCACCGAGCGGCGGTGGCTACACCTTC. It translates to CASSRLQGAPSGGGYTF.

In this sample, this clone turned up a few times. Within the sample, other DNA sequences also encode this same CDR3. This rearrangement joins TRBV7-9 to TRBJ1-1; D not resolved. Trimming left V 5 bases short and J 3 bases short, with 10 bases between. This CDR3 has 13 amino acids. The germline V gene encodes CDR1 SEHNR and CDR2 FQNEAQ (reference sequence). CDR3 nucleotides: TGTGCCAGCAGCCCAGTACCTTACACTGAAGCTTTCTTT. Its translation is CASSPVPYTEAFF.

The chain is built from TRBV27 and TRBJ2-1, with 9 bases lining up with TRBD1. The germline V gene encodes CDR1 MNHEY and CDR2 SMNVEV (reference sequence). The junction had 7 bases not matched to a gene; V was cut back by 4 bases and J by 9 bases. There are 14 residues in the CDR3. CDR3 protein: CASSSSRDRVEQFF. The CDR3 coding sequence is TGTGCCAGCAGTTCATCCCGGGACAGGGTTGAGCAGTTCTTC.

The CDR3, as DNA: TGTGCCAGCAGCTTAGTTGAGGGGGAGAATGAGCAGTTCTTC. It translates to CASSLVEGENEQFF. The chain carries TRBV7-6 and TRBJ2-1; a weak D match, TRBD1 (6 bases). Deletions cut 1 base from V and 7 bases from J, with 11 bases between. Per germline, CDR1 SGHVS and CDR2 FNYEAQ. The CDR3 runs to 14 residues. Complete variable domain (other parts from reference TRBV7-6 and TRBJ2-1): GAGVSQSPRYKVTKRGQDVALRCDPISGHVSLYWYRQALGQGPEFLTYFNYEAQQDKSGLPNDRFSAERPEGSISTLTIQRTEQRDSAMYRCASSLVEGENEQFFGPGTRLTVL.

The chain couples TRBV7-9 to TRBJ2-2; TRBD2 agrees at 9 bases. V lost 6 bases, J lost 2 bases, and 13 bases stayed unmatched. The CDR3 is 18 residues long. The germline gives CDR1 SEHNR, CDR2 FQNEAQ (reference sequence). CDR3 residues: CASRDRLAAEGNTGELFF. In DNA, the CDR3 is TGTGCCAGCAGGGATCGACTAGCGGCTGAGGGAAACACCGGGGAGCTGTTTTTT.

The chain's CDR3 is CASSPQSGVNTEAFF. CDR3 sequence (DNA): TGTGCCAGCTCACCCCAGTCAGGGGTGAACACTGAAGCTTTCTTT. This chain uses TRBV18 with TRBJ1-1; tentative D call: TRBD1 (6 bases). The CDR3 consists of 15 residues. Trimming took off 3 bases at V and 0 bases at J, with 11 bases between the two ends. Germline V CDR1 and CDR2: KGHSH, LQKENI.

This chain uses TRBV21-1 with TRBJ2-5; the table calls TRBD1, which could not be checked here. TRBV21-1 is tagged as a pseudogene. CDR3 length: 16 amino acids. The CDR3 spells CAGWGDSRDTQETQYF. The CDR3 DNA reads TGTGCCGGTTGGGGGGACAGTCGGGACACTCAAGAGACCCAGTACTTC.

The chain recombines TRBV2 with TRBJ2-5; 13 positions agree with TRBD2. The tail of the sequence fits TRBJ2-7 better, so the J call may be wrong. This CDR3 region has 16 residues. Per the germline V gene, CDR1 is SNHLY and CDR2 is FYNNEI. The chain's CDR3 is CASSASGLAGNYEQYF. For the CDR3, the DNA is TGTGCCAGCAGTGCATCGGGACTAGCGGGGAACTACGAGCAGTACTTC.

DNA for the CDR3: TGCGCCAGCAGCTTAGACAGGGGGAGTACTGAAGCTTTCTTT. The encoded protein is CASSLDRGSTEAFF. The genes are TRBV5-1 and TRBJ1-1; TRBD1 matches at 9 bases. CDR1 is SGHRS, CDR2 YFSETQ, per germline. The CDR3 is 14 residues long. Losses at the gene ends were 2 bases for V and 5 bases for J; bases not matched to a gene: 4. The whole variable domain, remainder taken from reference TRBV5-1 and TRBJ1-1, is KAGVTQTPRYLIKTRGQQVTLSCSPISGHRSVSWYQQTPGQGLQFLFEYFSETQRNKGNFPGRFSGRQFSNSRSEMNVSTLELGDSALYLCASSLDRGSTEAFFGQGTRLTVV.